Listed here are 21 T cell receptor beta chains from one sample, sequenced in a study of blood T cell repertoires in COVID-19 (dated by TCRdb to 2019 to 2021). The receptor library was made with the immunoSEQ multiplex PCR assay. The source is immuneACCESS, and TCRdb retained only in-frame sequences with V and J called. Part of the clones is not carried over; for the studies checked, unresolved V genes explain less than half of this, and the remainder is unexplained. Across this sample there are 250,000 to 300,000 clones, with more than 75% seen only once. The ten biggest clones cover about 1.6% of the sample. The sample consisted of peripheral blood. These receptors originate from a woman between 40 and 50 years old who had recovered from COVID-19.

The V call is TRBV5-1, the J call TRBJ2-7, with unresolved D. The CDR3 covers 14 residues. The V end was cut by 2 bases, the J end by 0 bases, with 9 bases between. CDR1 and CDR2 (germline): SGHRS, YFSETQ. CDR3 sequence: CASSLTESSYEQYF. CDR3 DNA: TGCGCCAGCAGCTTAACGGAGAGCTCCTACGAGCAGTACTTC.

The CDR3 nucleotides are TGTGCCAGCAGTTACCCCCGACAGGGTTTGGCGCCGGTCTACAATGAGCAGTTCTTC. Translation gives CASSYPRQGLAPVYNEQFF. V and J are TRBV6-2 or TRBV6-3 and TRBJ2-1; 7 bases fit TRBD1. The length of the CDR3 is 19 residues. Unmatched junction bases numbered 16, after V lost 2 bases and J lost 3 bases. Germline assignment: CDR1 MNHEY and CDR2 SVGEGT.

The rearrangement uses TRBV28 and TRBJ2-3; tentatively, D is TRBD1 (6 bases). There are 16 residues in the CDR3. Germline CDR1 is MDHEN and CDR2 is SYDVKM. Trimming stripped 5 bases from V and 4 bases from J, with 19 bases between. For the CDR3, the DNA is TGTGCCAGCAGTATTCCCACAGGGCGGGTCGCAGATACGCAGTATTTT. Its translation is CASSIPTGRVADTQYF.

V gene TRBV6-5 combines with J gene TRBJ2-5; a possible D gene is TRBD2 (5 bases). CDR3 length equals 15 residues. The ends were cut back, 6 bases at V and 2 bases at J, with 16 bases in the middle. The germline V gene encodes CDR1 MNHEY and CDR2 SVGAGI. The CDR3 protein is CASRRFPAAQETQYF. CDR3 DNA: TGTGCCAGCAGGAGGTTTCCAGCGGCTCAAGAGACCCAGTACTTC.

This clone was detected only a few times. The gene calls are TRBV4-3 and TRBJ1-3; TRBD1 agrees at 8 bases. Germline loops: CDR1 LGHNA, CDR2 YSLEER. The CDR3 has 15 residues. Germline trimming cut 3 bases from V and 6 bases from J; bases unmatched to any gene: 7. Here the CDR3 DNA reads TGCGCCAGCAGCCATGAACAGGGGGTTGAAAACACCATATATTTT. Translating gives CASSHEQGVENTIYF.

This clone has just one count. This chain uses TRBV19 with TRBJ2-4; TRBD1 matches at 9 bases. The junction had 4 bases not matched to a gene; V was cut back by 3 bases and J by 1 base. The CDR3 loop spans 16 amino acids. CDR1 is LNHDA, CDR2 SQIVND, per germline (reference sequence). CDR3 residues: CASSIGTGSAKNIQYF. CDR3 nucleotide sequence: TGTGCCAGTAGTATCGGGACAGGGTCGGCCAAAAACATTCAGTACTTC.

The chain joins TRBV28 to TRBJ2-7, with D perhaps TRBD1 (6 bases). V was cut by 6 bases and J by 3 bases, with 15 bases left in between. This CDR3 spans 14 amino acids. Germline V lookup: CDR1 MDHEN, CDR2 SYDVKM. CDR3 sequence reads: CASSQIDRYYEQYF. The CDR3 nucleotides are TGTGCCAGCAGCCAAATTGACAGGTACTACGAGCAGTACTTC. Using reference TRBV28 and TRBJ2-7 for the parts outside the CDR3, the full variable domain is DVKVTQSSRYLVKRTGEKVFLECVQDMDHENMFWYRQDPGLGLRLIYFSYDVKMKEKGDIPEGYSVSREKKERFSLILESASTNQTSMYLCASSQIDRYYEQYFGPGTRLTVT.

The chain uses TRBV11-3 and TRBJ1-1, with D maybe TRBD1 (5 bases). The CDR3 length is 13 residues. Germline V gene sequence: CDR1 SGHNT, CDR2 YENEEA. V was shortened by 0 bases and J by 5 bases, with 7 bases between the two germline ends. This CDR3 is CASSLEAGTEAFF. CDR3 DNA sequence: TGTGCCAGCAGCTTAGAGGCAGGGACTGAAGCTTTCTTT.

The CDR3 region has the DNA TGTGCCAGCATCCCCCGGACAGGGGGCGAGGGTGGAGGTGAAAAACTGTTTTTT. Translating gives CASIPRTGGEGGGEKLFF. This chain uses TRBV5-8 with TRBJ1-4; 11 bases match TRBD1. This CDR3 spans 18 amino acids. The germline V gene encodes CDR1 SGHTS and CDR2 YDEGEE. Trimming cost V 6 bases and J 7 bases; bases outside gene matches: 17.

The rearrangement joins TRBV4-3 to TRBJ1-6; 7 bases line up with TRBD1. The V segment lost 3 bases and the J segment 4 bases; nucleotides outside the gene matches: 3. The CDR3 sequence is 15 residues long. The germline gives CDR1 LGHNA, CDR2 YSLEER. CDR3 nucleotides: TGCGCCAGCAGCCAGCGGGACAGTTATAATTCACCCCTCCACTTT. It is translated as CASSQRDSYNSPLHF.

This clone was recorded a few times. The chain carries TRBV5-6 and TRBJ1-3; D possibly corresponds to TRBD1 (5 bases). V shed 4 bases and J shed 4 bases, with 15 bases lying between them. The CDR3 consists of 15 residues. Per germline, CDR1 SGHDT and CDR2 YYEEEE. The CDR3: CASSPRGAGGNTIYF. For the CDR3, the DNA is TGTGCCAGCAGCCCCCGCGGGGCCGGCGGAAACACCATATATTTT.

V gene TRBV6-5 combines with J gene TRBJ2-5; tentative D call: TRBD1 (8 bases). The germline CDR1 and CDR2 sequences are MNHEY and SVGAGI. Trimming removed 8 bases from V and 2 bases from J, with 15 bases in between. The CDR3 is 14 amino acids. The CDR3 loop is CASCYRGGQETQYF. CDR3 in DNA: TGTGCCAGCTGCTACAGGGGGGGGCAAGAGACCCAGTACTTC.

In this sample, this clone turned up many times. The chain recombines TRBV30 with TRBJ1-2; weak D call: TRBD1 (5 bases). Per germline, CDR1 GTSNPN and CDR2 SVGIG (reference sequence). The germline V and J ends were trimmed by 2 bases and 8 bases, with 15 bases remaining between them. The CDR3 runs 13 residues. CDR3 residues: CAWSMTASDGYTF. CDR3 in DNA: TGTGCCTGGAGTATGACAGCCTCGGACGGCTACACCTTC.

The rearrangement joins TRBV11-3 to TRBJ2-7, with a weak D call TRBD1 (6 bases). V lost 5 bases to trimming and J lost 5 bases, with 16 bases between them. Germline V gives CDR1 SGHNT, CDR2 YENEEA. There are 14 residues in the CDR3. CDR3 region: CASSLGQSSDEQYF. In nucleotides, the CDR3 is TGTGCCAGCAGCCTCGGACAGAGTTCGGACGAGCAGTACTTC.

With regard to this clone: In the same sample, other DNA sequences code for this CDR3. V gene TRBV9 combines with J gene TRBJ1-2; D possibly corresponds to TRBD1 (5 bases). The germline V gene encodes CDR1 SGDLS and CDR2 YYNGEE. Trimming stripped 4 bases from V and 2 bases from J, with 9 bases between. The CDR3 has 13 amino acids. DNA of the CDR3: TGTGCCAGCAGCCGGGACTCAAACTATGGCTACACCTTC. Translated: CASSRDSNYGYTF.

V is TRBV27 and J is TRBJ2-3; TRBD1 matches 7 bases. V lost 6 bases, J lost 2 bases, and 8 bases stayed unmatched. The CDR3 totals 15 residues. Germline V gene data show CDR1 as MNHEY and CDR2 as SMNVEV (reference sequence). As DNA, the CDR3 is TGTGCCAGCAGCGTCGACAGGGTTTCCACAGATACGCAGTATTTT. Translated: CASSVDRVSTDTQYF.

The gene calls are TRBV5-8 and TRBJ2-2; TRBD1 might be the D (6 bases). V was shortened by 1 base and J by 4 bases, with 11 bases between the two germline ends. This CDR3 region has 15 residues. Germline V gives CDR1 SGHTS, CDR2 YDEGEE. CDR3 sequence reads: CASSLLQGPTGELFF. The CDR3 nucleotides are TGTGCCAGCAGCTTGCTACAGGGTCCCACCGGGGAGCTGTTTTTT.

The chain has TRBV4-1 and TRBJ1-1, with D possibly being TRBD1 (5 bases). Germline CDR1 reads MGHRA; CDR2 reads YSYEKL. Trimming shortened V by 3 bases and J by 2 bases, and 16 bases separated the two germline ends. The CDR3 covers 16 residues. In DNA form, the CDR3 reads TGCGCCAGCAGCCAGGGGCCGACAGTGTTTAACACTGAAGCTTTCTTT. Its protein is CASSQGPTVFNTEAFF.

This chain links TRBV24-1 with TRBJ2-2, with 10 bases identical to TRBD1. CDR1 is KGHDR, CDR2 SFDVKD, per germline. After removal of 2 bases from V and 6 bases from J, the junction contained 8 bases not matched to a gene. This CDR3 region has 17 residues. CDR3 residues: CATSDSGQGGWSGELFF. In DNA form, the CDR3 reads TGTGCCACCAGTGATTCCGGACAGGGGGGTTGGTCCGGGGAGCTGTTTTTT.

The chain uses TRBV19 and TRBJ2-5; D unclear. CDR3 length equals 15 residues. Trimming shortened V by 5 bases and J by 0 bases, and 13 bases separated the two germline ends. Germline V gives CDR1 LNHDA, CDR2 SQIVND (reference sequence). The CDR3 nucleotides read TGTGCCAGTAGTGTCCTGCGACTTAACCAAGAGACCCAGTACTTC. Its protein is CASSVLRLNQETQYF.

The CDR3, as DNA: TGTGCCAGCAGTTTTAAGGGGGCGGGTCAGTATTTT. Its translation is CASSFKGAGQYF. This chain uses TRBV12-3 or TRBV12-4 with TRBJ2-3, with TRBD1 identical over 7 bases. J was trimmed by 12 bases and V by 3 bases; bases with no gene match: 6. The CDR3 has 12 residues.